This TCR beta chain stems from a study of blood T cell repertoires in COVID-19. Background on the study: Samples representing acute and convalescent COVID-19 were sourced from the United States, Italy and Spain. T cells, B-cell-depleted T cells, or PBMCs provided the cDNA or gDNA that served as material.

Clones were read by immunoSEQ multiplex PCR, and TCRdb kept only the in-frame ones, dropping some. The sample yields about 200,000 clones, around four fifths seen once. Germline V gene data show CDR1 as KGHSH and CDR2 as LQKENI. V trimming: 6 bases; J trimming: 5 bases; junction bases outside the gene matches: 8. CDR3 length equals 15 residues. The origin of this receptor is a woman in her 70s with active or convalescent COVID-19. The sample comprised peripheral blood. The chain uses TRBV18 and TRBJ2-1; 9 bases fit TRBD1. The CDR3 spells CASSPMGTGNNEQFF. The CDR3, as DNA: TGTGCCAGCTCCCCTATGGGGACAGGGAACAATGAGCAGTTCTTC. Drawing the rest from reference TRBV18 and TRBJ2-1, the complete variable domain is NAGVMQNPRHLVRRRGQEARLRCSPMKGHSHVYWYRQLPEEGLKFMVYLQKENIIDESGMPKERFSAEFPKEGPSILRIQQVVRGDSAAYFCASSPMGTGNNEQFFGPGTRLTVL.